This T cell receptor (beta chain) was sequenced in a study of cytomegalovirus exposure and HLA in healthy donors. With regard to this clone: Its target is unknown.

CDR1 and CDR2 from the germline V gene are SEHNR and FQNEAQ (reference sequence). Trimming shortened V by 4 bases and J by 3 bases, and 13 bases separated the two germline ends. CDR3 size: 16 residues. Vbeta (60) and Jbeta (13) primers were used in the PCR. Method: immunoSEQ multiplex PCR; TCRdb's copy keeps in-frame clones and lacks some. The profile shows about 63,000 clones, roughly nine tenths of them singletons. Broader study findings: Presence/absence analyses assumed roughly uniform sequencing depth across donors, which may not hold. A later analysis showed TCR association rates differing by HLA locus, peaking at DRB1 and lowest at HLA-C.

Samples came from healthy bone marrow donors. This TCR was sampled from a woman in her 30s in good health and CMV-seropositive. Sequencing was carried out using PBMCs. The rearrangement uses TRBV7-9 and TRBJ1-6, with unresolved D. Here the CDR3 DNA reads TGTGCCAGCAGCTCCTCATATGAGGGCTATAATTCACCCCTCCACTTT. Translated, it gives CASSSSYEGYNSPLHF.